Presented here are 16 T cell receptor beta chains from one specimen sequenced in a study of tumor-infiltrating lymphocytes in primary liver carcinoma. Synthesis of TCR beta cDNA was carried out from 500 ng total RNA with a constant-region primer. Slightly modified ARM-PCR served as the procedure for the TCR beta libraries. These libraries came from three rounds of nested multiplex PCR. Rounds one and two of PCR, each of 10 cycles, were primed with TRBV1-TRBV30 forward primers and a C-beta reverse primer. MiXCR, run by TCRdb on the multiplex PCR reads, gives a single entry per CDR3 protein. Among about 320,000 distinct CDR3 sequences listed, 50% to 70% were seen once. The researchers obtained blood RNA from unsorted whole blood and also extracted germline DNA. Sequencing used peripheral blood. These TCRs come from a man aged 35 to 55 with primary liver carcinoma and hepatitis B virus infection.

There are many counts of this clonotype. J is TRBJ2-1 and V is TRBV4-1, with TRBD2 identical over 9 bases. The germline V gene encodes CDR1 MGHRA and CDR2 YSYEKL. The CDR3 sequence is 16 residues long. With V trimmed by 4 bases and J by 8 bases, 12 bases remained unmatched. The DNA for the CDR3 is TGCGCCAGCAGCCTCGGGAGCGGGAGGCCGGTGGATGAGCAGTTCTTC. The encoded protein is CASSLGSGRPVDEQFF.

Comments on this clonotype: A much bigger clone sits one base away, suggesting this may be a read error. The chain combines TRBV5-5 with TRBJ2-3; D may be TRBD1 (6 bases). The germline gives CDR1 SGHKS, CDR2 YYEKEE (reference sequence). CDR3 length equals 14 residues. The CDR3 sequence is CASRRTAFTVTQYF. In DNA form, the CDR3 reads TGTGCCAGCAGGAGGACAGCCTTCACAGTTACGCAGTATTTT.

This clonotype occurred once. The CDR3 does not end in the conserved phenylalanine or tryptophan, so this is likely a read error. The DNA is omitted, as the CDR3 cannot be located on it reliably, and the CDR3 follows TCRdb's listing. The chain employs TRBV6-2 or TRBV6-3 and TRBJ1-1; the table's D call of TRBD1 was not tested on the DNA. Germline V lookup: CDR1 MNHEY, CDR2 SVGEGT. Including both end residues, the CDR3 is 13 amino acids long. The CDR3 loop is CASVRDRGVEAFY.

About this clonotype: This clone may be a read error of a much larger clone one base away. The CDR3 DNA reads as TGCAGCGTTGTAGGGGATCAAGAGACCCAGTACTTC. Its translation is CSVVGDQETQYF. This chain connects TRBV29-1 to TRBJ2-5; weak D call: TRBD1 (5 bases). The germline V gene has CDR1 SQVTM and CDR2 ANQGSEA. V lost 4 bases and J 2 bases, leaving 8 bases between the germline ends. This CDR3 is built from 12 residues.

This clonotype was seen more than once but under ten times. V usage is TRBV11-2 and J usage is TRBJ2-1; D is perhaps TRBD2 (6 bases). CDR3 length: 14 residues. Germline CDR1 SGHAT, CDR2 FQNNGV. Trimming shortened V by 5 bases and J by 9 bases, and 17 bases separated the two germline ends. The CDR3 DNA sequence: TGTGCCAGCAGCCCGTTGGAGGGCCGAGGTGAGCAGTTCTTC. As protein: CASSPLEGRGEQFF.

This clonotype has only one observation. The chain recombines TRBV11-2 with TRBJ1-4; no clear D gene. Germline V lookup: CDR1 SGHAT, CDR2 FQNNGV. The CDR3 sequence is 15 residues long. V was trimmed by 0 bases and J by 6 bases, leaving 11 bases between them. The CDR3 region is CASSLDGFADEKLFF. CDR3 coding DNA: TGTGCCAGCAGCTTAGACGGGTTCGCTGATGAAAAACTGTTTTTT.

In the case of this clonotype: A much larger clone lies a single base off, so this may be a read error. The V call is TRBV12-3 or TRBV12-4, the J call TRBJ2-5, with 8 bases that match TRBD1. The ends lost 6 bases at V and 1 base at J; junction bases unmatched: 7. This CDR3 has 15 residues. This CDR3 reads CASRIGTGGQETQYF. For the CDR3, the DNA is TGTGCCAGCAGGATCGGGACAGGAGGCCAAGAGACCCAGTACTTC.

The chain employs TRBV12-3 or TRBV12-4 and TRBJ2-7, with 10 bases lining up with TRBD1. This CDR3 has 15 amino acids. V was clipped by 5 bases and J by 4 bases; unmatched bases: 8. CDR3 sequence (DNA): TGTGCCAGCAGTCCCCCAGGACAGGGGGTGTACGAGCAGTACGTC. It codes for CASSPPGQGVYEQYV.

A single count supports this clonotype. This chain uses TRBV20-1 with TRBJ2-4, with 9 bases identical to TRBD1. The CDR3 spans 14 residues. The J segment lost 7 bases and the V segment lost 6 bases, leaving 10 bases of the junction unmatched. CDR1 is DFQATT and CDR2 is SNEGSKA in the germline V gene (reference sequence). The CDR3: CSARPGQGSNIQYF. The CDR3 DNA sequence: TGCAGTGCAAGACCAGGACAGGGGTCCAACATTCAGTACTTC.

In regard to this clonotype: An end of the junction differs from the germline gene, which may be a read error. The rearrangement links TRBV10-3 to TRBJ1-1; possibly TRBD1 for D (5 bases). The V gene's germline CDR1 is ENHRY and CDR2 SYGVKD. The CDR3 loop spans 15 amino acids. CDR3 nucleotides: TGTGCCATCGGTGAGTCATATGGGGGTGGATATGAAGCTTTCTTT. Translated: CAIGESYGGGYEAFF.

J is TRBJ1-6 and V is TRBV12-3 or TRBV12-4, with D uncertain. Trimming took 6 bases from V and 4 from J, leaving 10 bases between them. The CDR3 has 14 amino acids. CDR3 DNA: TGTGCCAGCAGAATTGAGATTTATAATTCACCCCTCCACTTT. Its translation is CASRIEIYNSPLHF.

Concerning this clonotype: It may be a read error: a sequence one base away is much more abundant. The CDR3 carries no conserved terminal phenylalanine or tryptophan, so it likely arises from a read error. The CDR3 reads CSVEGPGYTS. The CDR3 DNA is TGCAGCGTTGAGGGGCCGGGCTACACCTCC. This chain links TRBV29-1 with TRBJ1-2, with a weak D call TRBD1 (5 bases). The CDR3 is 10 residues long. From germline, CDR1 is SQVTM and CDR2 ANQGSEA. Between the trimmed V and J ends, which lost 3 bases and 8 bases, there was a span of 7 bases.

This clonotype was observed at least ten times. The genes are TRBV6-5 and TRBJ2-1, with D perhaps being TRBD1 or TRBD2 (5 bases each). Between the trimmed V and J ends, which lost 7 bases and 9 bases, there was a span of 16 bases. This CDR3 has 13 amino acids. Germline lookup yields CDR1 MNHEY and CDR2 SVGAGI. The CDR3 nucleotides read TGTGCCAGCATTAACCCAGGGAGCGGTGAGCAGTTCTTC. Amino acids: CASINPGSGEQFF.

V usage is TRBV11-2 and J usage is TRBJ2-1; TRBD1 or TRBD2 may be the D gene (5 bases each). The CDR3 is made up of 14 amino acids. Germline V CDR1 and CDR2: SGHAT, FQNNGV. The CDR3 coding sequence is TGTGTCTGCAGCTTGTCTAGCTTGGGACATGAGCAGTTCTTC. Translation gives CVCSLSSLGHEQFF.

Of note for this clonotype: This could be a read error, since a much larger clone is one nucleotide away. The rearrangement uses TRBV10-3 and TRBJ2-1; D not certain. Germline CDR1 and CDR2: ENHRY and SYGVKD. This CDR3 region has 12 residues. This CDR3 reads CAISEPYKEQFF. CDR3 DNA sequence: TGTGCCATCAGTGAGCCCTACAAAGAGCAGTTCTTC.

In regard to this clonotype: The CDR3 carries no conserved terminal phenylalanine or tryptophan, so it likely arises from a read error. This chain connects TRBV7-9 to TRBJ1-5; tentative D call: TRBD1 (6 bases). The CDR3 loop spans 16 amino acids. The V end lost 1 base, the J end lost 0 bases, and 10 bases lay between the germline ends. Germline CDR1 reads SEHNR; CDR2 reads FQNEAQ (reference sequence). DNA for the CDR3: TGTGCCAGCAGCTTAGGGACAGCTTATAGCAATCAGCCCCAGCATTCT. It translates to CASSLGTAYSNQPQHS.